A selection of T cell receptor beta chains follows, all from one sample in a study of T-cell reconstitution after alpha-beta-depleted transplantation in children. TCRdb itself ran the PCR reads through MiXCR, one entry per CDR3 protein. The sample lists fewer than 700,000 distinct CDR3 sequences, about 21% occurring once. Sample: PBMCs, mostly from graft donor cells, taken 360 days after TCRalphabeta/CD19-depleted stem cell transplant. The receptors come from a boy younger than two who had a stem cell transplant for acute myeloid leukemia, so the T cells may come from the graft donor. Both conserved end residues are part of each CDR3. The D gene is left open where the match is weak. Size is omitted from some rows. Given values are once, few, many or a class for expanded clones.

few	NA	TRBV6-5	TRBJ1-1	TGTGCCAGCAGTTACTCGAGAAGGGACACCACTGAAGCTTTCTTT	CASSYSRRDTTEAFF
many	TRBD1	TRBV7-2	TRBJ2-4	TGTGCCAGCAGCTTACCCGGGACAGGGTTTCTTGCCAAAAACATTCAGTACTTC	CASSLPGTGFLAKNIQYF
few	TRBD1	TRBV6-5	TRBJ1-1	TGTGCCAGCAGTTACGGAAGGGGGCGAGCTGAAGCTTTCTTT	CASSYGRGRAEAFF
NA	TRBD1	TRBV5-5	TRBJ2-5	TGTGCCAGCAGCTTATTCCCCAGGGGGAGTAGGGAAGAGACCCAGTACTTC	CASSLFPRGSREETQYF
NA	TRBD1	TRBV7-9	TRBJ2-2	TGTGCCAGCAGCAACACCAGGGGGCGCGTCACCGGGGAGCTGTTTTTT	CASSNTRGRVTGELFF
NA	NA	TRBV6-5	TRBJ1-1	TGTGCCAGCATTAACAGGGAGAACACTGAAGCTTTCTTT	CASINRENTEAFF
many	NA	TRBV11-1	TRBJ2-5	TGTGCCAGCAGCTCATTTCGCGGAACAGAGACCCAGTACTTC	CASSSFRGTETQYF
many	NA	TRBV19	TRBJ1-1	TGTGCCAGTAGTATTGATCCCGGGGACACTGAAGCTTTCTTT	CASSIDPGDTEAFF
few	TRBD1	TRBV2	TRBJ1-5	TGTGCCAGCAGTCCACCCCGGACAGGGGAAGGCAATCAGCCCCAGCATTTT	CASSPPRTGEGNQPQHF
NA	TRBD2	TRBV20-1	TRBJ2-1	TGCAGTGCCATAGGACTAGCCTACAATGAGCAGTTCTTC	CSAIGLAYNEQFF
many	NA	TRBV11-2	TRBJ1-6	TGTGCCAGCAGCTTACCGGCAGGGATCGCCTCACCCCTCCACTTT	CASSLPAGIASPLHF
NA	NA	TRBV19	TRBJ1-1	TGTGCCAGTAGTATTCCCGTCCAGCGTAGGAACACTGAAGCTTTCTTT	CASSIPVQRRNTEAFF
NA	NA	TRBV29-1	TRBJ1-4	TGCAGCGTTTCGCTCGGCAGTGAAAAACTGTTTTTT	CSVSLGSEKLFF
few	NA	TRBV7-9	TRBJ2-3	TGTGCCAGCAGCATTAAGGGCGGGGCCACAGATACGCAGTATTTT	CASSIKGGATDTQYF
many	NA	TRBV3-1	TRBJ2-3	TGTGCCAGCAGCCAAGGACCAAGCACAGATACGCAGTATTTT	CASSQGPSTDTQYF
NA	NA	TRBV12-3/TRBV12-4	TRBJ1-1	TGTGCCAGCACCAAGAGGACGGGGGTTGGAACTGAAGCTTTCTTT	CASTKRTGVGTEAFF
many	TRBD1	TRBV12-3/TRBV12-4	TRBJ1-1	TGTGCCAGCAGTCCTCACGACAGGGCGGATCGGGCTTTCTTT	CASSPHDRADRAFF
many	NA	TRBV3-1	TRBJ1-1	TGTGCCAGCAGCCCAGGGGTGACGAACACTGAAGCTTTCTTT	CASSPGVTNTEAFF
few	TRBD2	TRBV10-1	TRBJ2-3	TGCGCCAGCAGTGACGGGGGGGTCGTAGATACGCAGTATTTT	CASSDGGVVDTQYF
NA	NA	TRBV6-5	TRBJ1-2	TGTGCCAGCAGTTATAGAATTCCGGGACATACTAACTATGGCTACACCTTC	CASSYRIPGHTNYGYTF
NA	NA	TRBV15	TRBJ1-5	TGTGCCACCAGCAAACCGGGACGGATAGACGGTCAGCATTTT	CATSKPGRIDGQHF
NA	NA	TRBV7-9	TRBJ2-3	TGTGCCAGCAGCAACTACCGAAGCACAGATACGCAGTATTTT	CASSNYRSTDTQYF
NA	NA	TRBV7-2	TRBJ1-2	TGTGCCAGCAGCTTAGGGCCCTTTACAGCAAGGAGCAACTATGGCTACACCTTC	CASSLGPFTARSNYGYTF
once	TRBD1	TRBV7-7	TRBJ2-3	TGTGCCAGCAGCTCCGGGACAGGGGGTTCCGATACGCAGTATTTT	CASSSGTGGSDTQYF
few	NA	TRBV12-3/TRBV12-4	TRBJ2-7	TGTGCCAGCAGTTTTCCCGGCGGGGTTTACGAGCAGTACTTC	CASSFPGGVYEQYF
many	TRBD2	TRBV7-2	TRBJ2-1	TGTGCCAGCAGCTTAGCTATCGCGGGGGGTGGTCAGTTCTTC	CASSLAIAGGGQFF
NA	NA	TRBV12-5	TRBJ1-1	TGTGCTAGTGGTTTTGACAGAGGCACTGAAGCTTTCTTT	CASGFDRGTEAFF
many	TRBD1	TRBV9	TRBJ1-4	TGTGCCAGCAGCGCCACAGGGGAGGAGGAAAAACTGTTTTTT	CASSATGEEEKLFF
NA	NA	TRBV20-1	TRBJ2-7	TGCAGTGCGCTACACCGGGACAAGGGCTTGTTGGAGCAGTACTTC	CSALHRDKGLLEQYF
many	NA	TRBV20-1	TRBJ1-6	TGCAGTGCTAGGCCCCCCGGGATCAGAAATTCACCCCTCCACTTT	CSARPPGIRNSPLHF
NA	NA	TRBV15	TRBJ2-7	TGTGCCACCAGCAGAGTGCGGGGTTTCTACGAGCAGTACTTC	CATSRVRGFYEQYF
NA	NA	TRBV5-1	TRBJ1-1	TGCGCCAGCAGCAAAACAGGGCCAACTGAAGCTTTCTTT	CASSKTGPTEAFF
NA	TRBD1	TRBV20-1	TRBJ2-1	TGCAGTGCTAGCAGACAGGGCTCCTACAATGAGCAGTTCTTC	CSASRQGSYNEQFF
many	NA	TRBV12-3/TRBV12-4	TRBJ2-7	TGTGCCAGCAGCCCGGGACTCCAGGCCTACGAGCAGTACTTC	CASSPGLQAYEQYF
many	TRBD2	TRBV20-1	TRBJ2-1	TGCAGTGCTAGGCCCTTCCCGGGGGGACGCGATGAGCAGTTCTTC	CSARPFPGGRDEQFF
many	NA	TRBV12-3/TRBV12-4	TRBJ2-3	TGTGCCAGCAGTTCCAGATCCTGGATCGGCACAGATACGCAGTATTTT	CASSSRSWIGTDTQYF
NA	NA	TRBV12-3/TRBV12-4	TRBJ1-3	TGTGCCAGCAGCTTGGGCCATTACCGGGGGGCTGGAAACACCATATATTTT	CASSLGHYRGAGNTIYF
many	NA	TRBV7-9	TRBJ1-1	TGTGCCAGCAGCTTAGACAGCATCACTGAAGCTTTCTTT	CASSLDSITEAFF
few	NA	TRBV20-1	TRBJ2-1	TGCAGTGCTAGAGCCCGGACTGGTATATACAATGAGCAGTTCTTC	CSARARTGIYNEQFF
NA	TRBD1	TRBV7-9	TRBJ1-6	TGTGCCAGCAGCTTAGACCCGGGACAGGGGCTTGTATCACCCCTCCACTTT	CASSLDPGQGLVSPLHF
NA	TRBD1	TRBV5-1	TRBJ2-1	TGCGCCAGCAGCTCATGGGACAGGGAGCAGTTCTTC	CASSSWDREQFF
many	NA	TRBV25-1	TRBJ2-5	TGTGCCAGCAGCTGGACAGATCAAGAGACCCAGTACTTC	CASSWTDQETQYF
few	NA	TRBV25-1	TRBJ2-5	TGTGCCAGCAGAAACAGGGACCAAGAGACCCAGTACTTC	CASRNRDQETQYF
few	NA	TRBV27	TRBJ1-1	TGTGCCAGCAGTTTATCAATAGGGAACACTGAAGCTTTCTTT	CASSLSIGNTEAFF
many	NA	TRBV7-6	TRBJ1-2	TGTGCCAGCAGCTTAGGAGGACAGTTCAACTATGGCTACACCTTC	CASSLGGQFNYGYTF
NA	NA	TRBV27	TRBJ2-7	TGTGCCAGCAGTCGACCCGGGGGGCGGTTGTACGAGCAGTACTTC	CASSRPGGRLYEQYF
few	NA	TRBV20-1	TRBJ1-1	TGCAGTGCTTCCTTTGGGGGCTGGAACACTGAAGCTTTCTTT	CSASFGGWNTEAFF
few	NA	TRBV7-2	TRBJ2-6	TGTGCCAGCAGCTTAAGCCCAGGGGCTGGGGCCAACGTCCTGACTTTC	CASSLSPGAGANVLTF
few	NA	TRBV2	TRBJ2-1	TGTGCCAGCAGTCGGCAGAGGCTTAACAATGAGCAGTTCTTC	CASSRQRLNNEQFF